This passage covers 14 T cell receptor beta chains from one sample sequenced in a study of T-cell reconstitution after alpha-beta-depleted transplantation in children (TCRdb year 2016). The library was built by means of PCR. The instrument given in TCRdb is Illumina HiSeq 2500. TCR libraries were prepared with molecular barcoding, using unique molecular identifiers to normalize TCRbeta repertoire quantification. In-frame beta chains were kept once TCRdb had trimmed the public reads at Q25 with fastp and called clones with MiXCR. Each CDR3 protein gets just one entry, which takes the most common genes and DNA from the rows behind it. This sample comprises some 440,000 distinct CDR3 sequences, about a sixth of them detected only once. The top ten clones comprise about 32% of the sample. The intended sense of this specimen's treatment or condition label: allogeneic hematopoietic cell transplantation with graft depleted of TCRalphabeta T cells and CD19 B cells.

The sample was PBMCs, mostly from graft donor cells, taken 360 days after TCRalphabeta/CD19-depleted stem cell transplant. These receptors all stem from a boy younger than two who had a stem cell transplant for Wiskott-Aldrich syndrome, so the T cells may come from the graft donor.

The CDR3 region has the DNA TGCGCCAGCAGCTTGGGCAGGGACAGGGGTTACAATGAGCAGTTCTTC. This gives the protein CASSLGRDRGYNEQFF. This chain uses TRBV5-1 with TRBJ2-1; 10 bases are shared with TRBD1. The CDR3 spans 16 residues. The trim removed 0 bases at V and 4 bases at J, leaving 4 bases unmatched. Germline V gene data show CDR1 as SGHRS and CDR2 as YFSETQ.

This clonotype has more than one count but fewer than ten. The chain uses TRBV5-1 and TRBJ2-2, with a weak D call TRBD1 (5 bases). The CDR3 has 14 residues. In germline, CDR1 is SGHRS, CDR2 YFSETQ. V shed 1 base and J shed 5 bases, with 9 bases lying between them. The CDR3 DNA follows: TGCGCCAGCAGCTTGATCCCAGGGACCGGGGAGCTGTTTTTT. Its translation is CASSLIPGTGELFF.

This clonotype was found a few times. The chain employs TRBV7-9 and TRBJ2-7; unclear D gene. The CDR3 has 14 residues. V was cut by 1 base and J by 2 bases, with 9 bases left in between. CDR1 SEHNR and CDR2 FQNEAQ come from the germline V gene (reference sequence). The CDR3 loop is CASSLVAEAYEQYF. CDR3 sequence (DNA): TGTGCCAGCAGCTTAGTAGCTGAAGCCTACGAGCAGTACTTC.

In this sample, this clonotype turned up many times. This chain joins TRBV12-3 or TRBV12-4 and TRBJ2-1, with 7 bases identical to TRBD1. After removal of 3 bases from V and 14 bases from J, the junction contained 7 bases not matched to a gene. The CDR3 totals 12 residues. The CDR3 nucleotides are TGTGCCAGCAGTTTCGAGACAGGGAAGGAGTTCTTC. It codes for CASSFETGKEFF.

This clonotype turned up a few times. The genes are TRBV10-3 and TRBJ2-6, with 12 bases identical to TRBD1. With V trimmed by 6 bases and J by 0 bases, 3 bases remained unmatched. Per germline, CDR1 ENHRY and CDR2 SYGVKD. CDR3 size: 17 residues. The CDR3: CAISGTGGRSGANVLTF. The CDR3 nucleotides are TGTGCCATCAGCGGGACAGGGGGCCGCTCTGGGGCCAACGTCCTGACTTTC.

The chain employs TRBV5-1 and TRBJ2-1; D call uncertain. This CDR3 spans 15 amino acids. Germline V CDR1 and CDR2: SGHRS, YFSETQ. Trimming took 1 base from V and 9 from J, leaving 17 bases between them. The CDR3 nucleotides are TGCGCCAGCAGCTTGCTAGGGCCCACTTTAGGTGAGCAGTTCTTC. Translation: CASSLLGPTLGEQFF.

The chain has TRBV7-8 and TRBJ2-7, with 7 bases identical to TRBD1. Unmatched junction bases numbered 13, after V lost 6 bases and J lost 5 bases. Per the germline V gene, CDR1 is SGHVS and CDR2 is FQNEAQ. The length of the CDR3 is 15 residues. CDR3 in DNA: TGTGCCAGCAGTAACAGGGGATCTGGGAACGACGAGCAGTACTTC. Protein product: CASSNRGSGNDEQYF.

In its sample, this clonotype was seen a few times. The V and J genes are TRBV12-3 or TRBV12-4 and TRBJ2-1, with D possibly matching TRBD2 (6 bases). The CDR3 sequence is 16 residues long. V dropped 3 bases and J dropped 6 bases, with 18 bases sitting between them. The CDR3 nucleotides are TGTGCCAGCAGTTTCTTAGGCGGGAAAAGGACCAATGAGCAGTTCTTC. Translation: CASSFLGGKRTNEQFF.

V is TRBV7-8 and J is TRBJ2-2; 7 bases fit TRBD1. The junction had 10 bases not matched to a gene; V was cut back by 3 bases and J by 6 bases. The CDR3 loop spans 16 amino acids. The germline CDR1 and CDR2 sequences are SGHVS and FQNEAQ. The CDR3 sequence is CASSFNPKTGAGELFF. CDR3 DNA: TGTGCCAGCAGCTTTAACCCCAAAACAGGGGCCGGGGAGCTGTTTTTT.

This clonotype was seen only a few times. The V call is TRBV5-1, the J call TRBJ2-1, with D possibly being TRBD2 (6 bases). The CDR3 consists of 12 residues. CDR1 is SGHRS, CDR2 YFSETQ, per germline. The V end was cut by 1 base, the J end by 12 bases, with 11 bases between. CDR3 loop: CASSLPGSGQFF. The CDR3 nucleotides read TGCGCCAGCAGCTTGCCAGGTAGCGGGCAGTTCTTC. Full variable domain (missing parts from reference TRBV5-1 and TRBJ2-1): KAGVTQTPRYLIKTRGQQVTLSCSPISGHRSVSWYQQTPGQGLQFLFEYFSETQRNKGNFPGRFSGRQFSNSRSEMNVSTLELGDSALYLCASSLPGSGQFFGPGTRLTVL.

This clonotype has a count of ten or more. The J gene is TRBJ2-3, the V gene TRBV12-3 or TRBV12-4; 13 nucleotides align to TRBD2. V lost 3 bases, J lost 6 bases, and 3 bases stayed unmatched. The CDR3 spans 15 residues. The CDR3 is CASSLGTSGTDTQYF. The CDR3 DNA reads TGTGCCAGCAGTTTGGGGACTAGCGGGACGGATACGCAGTATTTT.

The chain links TRBV24-1 to TRBJ1-5; TRBD1 might be the D (6 bases). There are 11 residues in the CDR3. V dropped 9 bases and J dropped 5 bases, with 7 bases sitting between them. CDR1 KGHDR and CDR2 SFDVKD come from the germline V gene. CDR3 nucleotide sequence: TGTGCCACCGGACAGTATCAGCCCCAGCATTTT. Translating gives CATGQYQPQHF.

There are a few counts of this clonotype. The chain carries TRBV12-3 or TRBV12-4 and TRBJ2-4; D not certain. Trimming removed 6 bases from V and 2 bases from J, with 17 bases in between. CDR3 length: 16 residues. The CDR3 sequence: CASSSGSFRSKNIQYF. The CDR3 DNA reads as TGTGCCAGCAGCTCCGGCTCTTTTAGATCCAAAAACATTCAGTACTTC.

This clonotype was picked up a small number of times. The gene calls are TRBV20-1 and TRBJ1-4; the match to TRBD1 covers 7 bases. This CDR3 has 14 residues. The V and J ends lost 1 base and 7 bases, in that order; junction bases with no gene match: 6. Germline CDR1 DFQATT, CDR2 SNEGSKA (reference sequence). The CDR3 sequence: CSARAGGRIEKLFF. In nucleotides, the CDR3 is TGCAGTGCTAGAGCAGGGGGAAGGATTGAAAAACTGTTTTTT.